Below, 4 T cell receptor beta chains from the same sample are listed, as sequenced in a study of T cells in Graves' hyperthyroidism and ophthalmopathy. Amplified TCR beta CDR3 regions derived from RNA transcripts. Researchers ran a first-round RT-PCR on the TCR CDR3 using the HTBI primer set. TCRdb re-analysed the multiplex PCR reads in MiXCR, keeping a single row per CDR3 protein. The repertoire holds hundreds of thousands of distinct CDR3 sequences, with around an eighth as singletons. Sequencing was carried out using blood. The receptors stem from a man aged 45-65 years with Graves' ophthalmopathy.

This clonotype appeared many times. The CDR3 is CASSLTEGTGGYTF. The CDR3 DNA follows: TGTGCCAGCAGCTTAACGGAGGGTACCGGTGGCTACACCTTC. The chain has TRBV7-3 and TRBJ1-2; no reliable D call. Per the germline V gene, CDR1 is SGHTA and CDR2 is FQGTGA. This CDR3 is built from 14 residues. V shed 0 bases and J shed 7 bases, with 12 bases lying between them.

This clonotype was found many times. The chain joins TRBV28 to TRBJ2-5; D possibly corresponds to TRBD1 (5 bases). The CDR3 has 13 amino acids. The germline gives CDR1 MDHEN, CDR2 SYDVKM. The ends were cut back, 2 bases at V and 4 bases at J, with 8 bases in the middle. The CDR3 DNA reads as TGTGCCAGCAGTTTACAGGGTGTAGAGACCCAGTACTTC. It codes for CASSLQGVETQYF.

This chain uses TRBV29-1 with TRBJ2-1; 8 positions match TRBD2. V was pared by 5 bases and J by 4 bases, with 10 bases of the junction left unmatched. The CDR3 totals 15 residues. CDR1 and CDR2 from the germline V gene are SQVTM and ANQGSEA. The CDR3 protein is CSVHNTGTRYNEQFF. For the CDR3, the DNA is TGCAGCGTTCACAATACCGGGACTAGGTACAATGAGCAGTTCTTC.

This clonotype was picked up many times. The V call is TRBV11-2, the J call TRBJ2-2; TRBD1 might be the D (5 bases). The CDR3 has 16 residues. V gave up 3 bases and J gave up 2 bases, with 13 bases separating them. Germline V gene data show CDR1 as SGHAT and CDR2 as FQNNGV. CDR3 sequence reads: CASSFRKGSNTGELFF. The CDR3 DNA sequence: TGTGCCAGCAGCTTTAGAAAGGGGTCTAACACCGGGGAGCTGTTTTTT.